These 7 T cell receptor beta chains share one sample of origin, sequenced in a study of T-cell memory formation after mild COVID-19. TCRdb independently ran MiXCR on the 5' RACE reads; one entry per CDR3 protein. Here the sample spans roughly 300,000 distinct CDR3 sequences, roughly 8.2% being singletons. The sequenced sample consisted of PBMCs or a T cell subset sorted from them (not recorded which). These receptors were obtained from a young man who had mild COVID-19 (a few samples of this study predate the infection). Cell type and time point are not known.

This chain joins TRBV10-3 and TRBJ1-1, with a weak D call TRBD1 (6 bases). There are 14 residues in the CDR3. The V gene lost 8 bases and the J gene lost 4 bases, with 17 bases spanning the gap. CDR1 and CDR2 (germline): ENHRY, SYGVKD. The CDR3 DNA reads TGTGCCATCGGGGGGGCCCCCCGTGGCACTGAAGCTTTCTTT. Its translation: CAIGGAPRGTEAFF.

This chain's CDR3 is CASSERVREQFF. Written as DNA, the CDR3 is TGTGCCAGCAGCGAACGCGTTAGGGAGCAGTTCTTC. The gene calls are TRBV6-2 or TRBV6-3 and TRBJ2-1; D ambiguous. The germline gives CDR1 MNHEY, CDR2 SVGEGT. Trimming removed 6 bases at V and 10 bases at J, with 13 bases between. This CDR3 contains 12 residues.

The V and J genes are TRBV12-5 and TRBJ2-1; D is unresolved. Trimming removed 6 bases from V and 8 bases from J, with 8 bases in between. The length of the CDR3 is 11 residues. Germline V CDR1 and CDR2: LGHNT, FRNRAP. The CDR3 DNA reads TGTGCTAGTGGACATTACGATGAGCAGTTCTTC. Its translation is CASGHYDEQFF.

This clonotype was detected only a few times. The genes are TRBV12-3 or TRBV12-4 and TRBJ2-2; either TRBD1 or TRBD2 may supply D (5 bases each). The CDR3 is made up of 15 amino acids. The V end lost 1 base, the J end lost 5 bases, and 11 bases lay between the germline ends. The CDR3 sequence is CASSLGGTYTGELFF. DNA for the CDR3: TGTGCCAGCAGTTTAGGTGGGACCTATACCGGGGAGCTGTTTTTT.

This clonotype showed up just a few times. The chain combines TRBV20-1 with TRBJ2-1; D is unresolved. The CDR3 is 12 residues long. Germline loops: CDR1 DFQATT, CDR2 SNEGSKA (reference sequence). V was shortened by 3 bases and J by 5 bases, with 8 bases between the two germline ends. CDR3 nucleotides: TGCAGTGCTAGCTTAGTTCACAATGAGCAGTTCTTC. It translates to CSASLVHNEQFF.

This clonotype was observed a few times. The rearrangement uses TRBV30 and TRBJ2-7; 11 nucleotides line up with TRBD1. Germline values: CDR1 GTSNPN, CDR2 SVGIG (reference sequence). With V trimmed by 1 base and J by 4 bases, 9 bases remained unmatched. The CDR3 covers 16 residues. CDR3 nucleotides: TGTGCCTGGAGTGCCCTGATCGGGACAGGGGGTTACGAGCAGTACTTC. Protein product: CAWSALIGTGGYEQYF.

This clonotype has at least ten counts. The chain joins TRBV7-3 to TRBJ2-3; D is undetermined. Germline loops: CDR1 SGHTA, CDR2 FQGTGA. The CDR3 has 13 residues. V lost 2 bases to trimming and J lost 2 bases, with 5 bases between them. CDR3 residues: CASSLYYTDTQYF. CDR3 DNA sequence: TGTGCCAGCAGCTTATACTACACAGATACGCAGTATTTT.